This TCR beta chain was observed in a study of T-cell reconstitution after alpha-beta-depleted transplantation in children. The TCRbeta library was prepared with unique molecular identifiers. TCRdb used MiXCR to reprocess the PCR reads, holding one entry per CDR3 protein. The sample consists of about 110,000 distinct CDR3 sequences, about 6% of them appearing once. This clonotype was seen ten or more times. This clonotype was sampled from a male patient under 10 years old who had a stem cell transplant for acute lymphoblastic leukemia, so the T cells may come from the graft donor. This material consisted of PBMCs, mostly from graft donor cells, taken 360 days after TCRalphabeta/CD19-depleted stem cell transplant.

DNA for the CDR3: TGTGCCAGCAGCTTAAACGGGCTTCCCCGGGGGAATGAGCAGTTCTTC. It translates to CASSLNGLPRGNEQFF. The chain uses TRBV7-9 and TRBJ2-1; D may be TRBD2 (6 bases). CDR3 length: 16 amino acids. V dropped 2 bases and J dropped 7 bases, with 18 bases sitting between them. Germline V gene lookup returns CDR1 SEHNR and CDR2 FQNEAQ (reference sequence).